The 2 T cell receptor beta chains below come from one sample, sequenced in a study of blood T cell repertoires in COVID-19. The assay was immunoSEQ multiplex PCR, and TCRdb's table has in-frame clones only and misses some. The sample lists 100,000 to 150,000 clones, about nine tenths occurring once. The sample comprised peripheral blood. These receptors all stem from a woman in her sixties or seventies with COVID-19, enrolled during active disease.

The chain carries TRBV5-6 and TRBJ2-7, with 9 bases aligning to TRBD1. The CDR3 contains 14 residues. Germline assignment: CDR1 SGHDT and CDR2 YYEEEE. After removal of 4 bases from V and 4 bases from J, the junction contained 6 bases not matched to a gene. The CDR3 loop reads CASSQDRGRYEQYF. In DNA, the CDR3 is TGTGCCAGCAGCCAGGACAGGGGTAGGTACGAGCAGTACTTC.

The chain has TRBV27 and TRBJ2-1, with TRBD1 matching over 10 bases. V lost 7 bases to trimming and J lost 6 bases; unmatched junction nucleotides: 12. This CDR3 is 16 amino acids long. The germline V gene encodes CDR1 MNHEY and CDR2 SMNVEV (reference sequence). CDR3 residues: CASTLLRDRGLNEQFF. The CDR3 DNA reads as TGTGCCAGCACCCTCCTCCGGGACAGGGGCCTCAATGAGCAGTTCTTC.